Below, 9 T cell receptor beta chains from the same sample are listed, as sequenced in a study of T cell changes during pregnancy in multiple sclerosis. Profiled with immunoSEQ multiplex PCR; TCRdb holds only in-frame clones, not every one. This sample has tens of thousands of clones, with approximately 92% found just once. The material was CD4+ T cells from peripheral blood mononuclear cells, obtained in the third trimester of pregnancy. The source of these receptors is a female donor in good health, enrolled as a control in a pregnancy study.

The V gene is TRBV4-1, the J gene TRBJ1-6; D possibly corresponds to TRBD1 (5 bases). Germline V CDR1 and CDR2: MGHRA, YSYEKL. There are 12 residues in the CDR3. V was pared by 3 bases and J by 13 bases, with 10 bases between. The CDR3 is CASSHVDKPLHF. CDR3 in DNA: TGCGCCAGCAGCCACGTGGACAAGCCCCTCCACTTT.

V is TRBV1 and J is TRBJ2-4; the listed D gene, TRBD1, was not tested against the DNA. TRBV1 is assigned pseudogene status. The length of the CDR3 is 16 residues. CDR3 sequence (DNA): TGCACCAGCAGCCAATCAGGGGGACTAGCCAAAAACATTCAGTACTTC. This codes for CTSSQSGGLAKNIQYF.

This clone was detected a few times. This sequence joins TRBV5-4 and TRBJ2-7, with 9 bases fitting TRBD2. The ends lost 3 bases at V and 2 bases at J; junction bases unmatched: 3. Germline V gene lookup returns CDR1 SGHNT and CDR2 YYREEE (reference sequence). The CDR3 has 14 amino acids. The CDR3 DNA reads TGTGCCAGCAGCTGGGGACTAGCCACCTACGAGCAGTACTTC. It translates to CASSWGLATYEQYF. Looking up the rest from reference TRBV5-4 and TRBJ2-7 gives the full variable domain: ETGVTQSPTHLIKTRGQQVTLRCSSQSGHNTVSWYQQALGQGPQFIFQYYREEENGRGNFPPRFSGLQFPNYSSELNVNALELDDSALYLCASSWGLATYEQYFGPGTRLTVT.

This clone was recorded only once. The J gene is TRBJ1-2, the V gene TRBV28; a weak D match, TRBD1 (5 bases). V dropped 6 bases and J dropped 7 bases, with 18 bases sitting between them. The CDR3 is 14 residues long. Germline CDR1 reads MDHEN; CDR2 reads SYDVKM. CDR3 nucleotide sequence: TGTGCCAGCAGACCACCCGGCGGGGGGAGTGGCTACACCTTC. It encodes CASRPPGGGSGYTF.

V is TRBV5-1 and J is TRBJ2-1; 7 nucleotides match TRBD1. The length of the CDR3 is 16 residues. Germline CDR1 is SGHRS and CDR2 is YFSETQ. Germline trimming cut 4 bases from V and 6 bases from J; bases unmatched to any gene: 13. This CDR3 reads CASSEGGPPYLNEQFF. CDR3 in DNA: TGCGCCAGCAGCGAAGGGGGCCCCCCCTACCTCAATGAGCAGTTCTTC. Full variable domain (rest looked up from reference TRBV5-1 and TRBJ2-1): KAGVTQTPRYLIKTRGQQVTLSCSPISGHRSVSWYQQTPGQGLQFLFEYFSETQRNKGNFPGRFSGRQFSNSRSEMNVSTLELGDSALYLCASSEGGPPYLNEQFFGPGTRLTVL.

The chain employs TRBV25-1 and TRBJ1-2; 9 bases fit TRBD1. The CDR3 is 16 amino acids. Germline V gene lookup returns CDR1 MGHDK and CDR2 SYGVNS. V lost 5 bases, J lost 4 bases, and 11 bases stayed unmatched. CDR3 in amino acids: CASSPRTGAVIYGYTF. CDR3 in DNA: TGTGCCAGCAGTCCCCGGACAGGGGCCGTCATCTATGGCTACACCTTC.

This CDR3 reads CASRGLGETQYF. In DNA form, the CDR3 reads TGTGCCAGCAGGGGACTGGGAGAGACCCAGTACTTC. The V gene is TRBV5-4, the J gene TRBJ2-5; D is possibly TRBD2 (6 bases). The ends were cut back, 5 bases at V and 4 bases at J, with 9 bases in the middle. CDR1 and CDR2 from the germline V gene are SGHNT and YYREEE (reference sequence). The CDR3 loop spans 12 amino acids.

The rearrangement uses TRBV4-1 and TRBJ2-2; D possibly corresponds to TRBD2 (6 bases). Trimming shortened V by 1 base and J by 7 bases, and 10 bases separated the two germline ends. Looked up from germline, CDR1 is MGHRA and CDR2 is YSYEKL. CDR3 length: 14 amino acids. CDR3 in amino acids: CASSQGEADGELFF. CDR3 DNA: TGCGCCAGCAGCCAAGGGGAGGCTGACGGGGAGCTGTTTTTT.

V and J are TRBV30 and TRBJ1-2; D is undetermined. V shed 2 bases and J shed 0 bases, with 4 bases lying between them. CDR1 and CDR2 from the germline V gene are GTSNPN and SVGIG (reference sequence). This CDR3 is 12 amino acids long. The CDR3 nucleotides read TGTGCCTGGAGTTCAGCTAACTATGGCTACACCTTC. This gives the protein CAWSSANYGYTF.